The 24 T cell receptor beta chains below all came from one sample that was sequenced in a study of T-cell memory formation after mild COVID-19. MiXCR was run by TCRdb on the 5' RACE reads, yielding one entry per CDR3 protein. Counted here are around 370,000 distinct CDR3 sequences, around a fifth occurring once; the ten biggest clones make up approximately 12%. The sequenced sample was PBMCs or a T cell subset sorted from them (not recorded which). These receptors were obtained from an adult woman who had mild COVID-19 (a few samples of this study predate the infection). Cell type and time point are not known.

This clonotype was recorded a few times. The chain couples TRBV29-1 to TRBJ1-4; the D is unclear. V dropped 4 bases and J dropped 0 bases, with 6 bases sitting between them. The CDR3 runs 13 residues. Germline CDR1 reads SQVTM; CDR2 reads ANQGSEA. Here the CDR3 reads CSVGRTTNEKLFF. For the CDR3, the DNA is TGCAGCGTTGGAAGGACAACTAATGAAAAACTGTTTTTT.

V is TRBV12-3 or TRBV12-4 and J is TRBJ2-3; a weak D match, TRBD2 (5 bases). V was shortened by 3 bases and J by 6 bases, with 13 bases between the two germline ends. The CDR3 length is 14 residues. The CDR3 loop reads CASSFGERGDTQYF. The CDR3 bases are TGTGCCAGCAGTTTTGGAGAACGAGGGGATACGCAGTATTTT.

The chain combines TRBV12-3 or TRBV12-4 with TRBJ1-5, with D perhaps TRBD1 (5 bases). Trimming pared 5 bases from V and 5 bases from J, leaving 10 bases between. The CDR3 is 13 amino acids. The CDR3 protein is CASSLDSHQPQHF. CDR3 sequence (DNA): TGTGCCAGCAGTCTCGACAGCCATCAGCCCCAGCATTTT.

This clonotype was seen a few times. The genes are TRBV5-6 and TRBJ1-5, with 8 positions matching TRBD1. Germline V CDR1 and CDR2: SGHDT, YYEEEE. Unmatched junction bases numbered 5, after V lost 4 bases and J lost 2 bases. The length of the CDR3 is 15 residues. The CDR3 here is CASSARGPGNQPQHF. CDR3 nucleotide sequence: TGTGCCAGCAGCGCCAGGGGGCCGGGCAATCAGCCCCAGCATTTT.

V usage is TRBV11-1 and J usage is TRBJ2-2; a weak D match, TRBD1 (6 bases). Between the trimmed V and J ends, which lost 5 bases and 5 bases, there was a span of 12 bases. Per the germline V gene, CDR1 is SGHAT and CDR2 is FQDESV (reference sequence). The CDR3 spans 14 residues. CDR3 nucleotides: TGTGCCAGCAGCCCTTGGGGACAAACCGGGGAGCTGTTTTTT. It codes for CASSPWGQTGELFF.

The chain carries TRBV4-1 and TRBJ2-1; D assignment may be TRBD1 or TRBD2 (5 bases each). The germline V and J ends were trimmed by 3 bases and 9 bases, with 9 bases remaining between them. Germline V gene data show CDR1 as MGHRA and CDR2 as YSYEKL. CDR3 length equals 12 residues. CDR3 residues: CASSHPGAEQFF. The CDR3 nucleotides are TGCGCCAGCAGCCACCCCGGGGCTGAGCAGTTCTTC.

V gene TRBV4-3 combines with J gene TRBJ2-3, with 7 bases identical to TRBD2. Trimming at V came to 4 bases and at J to 0 bases, leaving 16 bases not matched to a gene. The CDR3 is 19 amino acids. Germline assignment: CDR1 LGHNA and CDR2 YSLEER. The CDR3 region is CASSLIVAGAGSSTDTQYF. The CDR3 DNA sequence: TGCGCCAGCAGCCTAATTGTGGCGGGAGCGGGGAGTAGCACAGATACGCAGTATTTT.

This clonotype turned up a few times. This sequence joins TRBV3-1 and TRBJ1-2, with TRBD1 matching over 10 bases. Losses at the gene ends were 2 bases for V and 7 bases for J; bases not matched to a gene: 4. CDR3 size: 14 residues. CDR1 and CDR2 from the germline V gene are LGHDT and YNNKEL (reference sequence). The CDR3 is CASSQPGQGFGYTF. CDR3 in DNA: TGTGCCAGCAGCCAACCGGGACAGGGGTTTGGCTACACCTTC.

This clonotype was seen ten or more times. This chain uses TRBV20-1 with TRBJ2-3, with D possibly being TRBD2 (6 bases). V lost 3 bases and J lost 3, with 22 bases in between. This CDR3 region has 17 residues. CDR1 is DFQATT and CDR2 is SNEGSKA in the germline V gene (reference sequence). For the CDR3, the DNA is TGCAGTGCTAGGGGGGGTTGGGCCTCGAGTTCGACAGATACGCAGTATTTT. Its protein is CSARGGWASSSTDTQYF.

The chain uses TRBV12-3 or TRBV12-4 and TRBJ1-2; D perhaps matches TRBD1 (5 bases). Trimming removed 5 bases from V and 3 bases from J, with 7 bases in between. The CDR3 runs 12 residues. DNA for the CDR3: TGTGCCAGCAGTCTACAGGACTATGGCTACACCTTC. Its translation: CASSLQDYGYTF.

The table lists this clonotype with a few counts. The genes are TRBV5-1 and TRBJ2-5; no definite D call. Germline CDR1 is SGHRS and CDR2 is YFSETQ. V shed 0 bases and J shed 5 bases, with 14 bases lying between them. The CDR3 is made up of 15 amino acids. CDR3 protein: CASSLAYDPWETQYF. As DNA, the CDR3 is TGCGCCAGCAGCTTGGCCTATGATCCCTGGGAGACCCAGTACTTC.

This clonotype was seen more than once but under ten times. The J gene is TRBJ2-5, the V gene TRBV24-1; 7 positions agree with TRBD1. The CDR3 is made up of 15 amino acids. Germline values: CDR1 KGHDR, CDR2 SFDVKD. V lost 5 bases and J lost 2; bases outside the gene matches: 7. Here the CDR3 DNA reads TGTGCCACCAGTGGAGGGACAGACTTGCAAGAGACCCAGTACTTC. Translation: CATSGGTDLQETQYF.

V is TRBV5-1 and J is TRBJ2-7; 8 positions agree with TRBD1. CDR1 and CDR2 (germline): SGHRS, YFSETQ. This CDR3 is built from 15 residues. The V segment lost 2 bases and the J segment 7 bases; nucleotides outside the gene matches: 11. CDR3 bases: TGCGCCAGCAGCTTAGTGGACAGGGCCCCTCGTGAGCAGTACTTC. Protein sequence: CASSLVDRAPREQYF.

This clonotype was counted only a few times. The chain carries TRBV6-6 and TRBJ2-3, with D tentatively TRBD1 (6 bases). V gave up 7 bases and J gave up 2 bases, with 19 bases separating them. Looked up from germline, CDR1 is MNHNY and CDR2 is SVGAGI (reference sequence). The CDR3 covers 16 residues. The CDR3 coding sequence is TGTGCCAGCATCCCAGTACGTACAGGGCACACAGATACGCAGTATTTT. Its protein is CASIPVRTGHTDTQYF.

The table lists this clonotype with a few counts. The chain carries TRBV7-8 and TRBJ2-3; D is possibly TRBD2 (7 bases). This CDR3 spans 17 amino acids. Germline loops: CDR1 SGHVS, CDR2 FQNEAQ. Deletions cut 8 bases from V and 4 bases from J, with 25 bases between. The CDR3 reads CASGPQGSGEFPDTQYF. For the CDR3, the DNA is TGTGCCAGCGGACCCCAGGGGAGCGGGGAATTTCCAGATACGCAGTATTTT.

This clonotype was detected a few times. CDR3 bases: TGTGCCAGCAGCCCTGCACCAGGACAGGGGCACACTGAAGCTTTCTTT. Translating it yields CASSPAPGQGHTEAFF. This chain joins TRBV7-9 and TRBJ1-1, with TRBD1 matching over 9 bases. Germline CDR1 SEHNR, CDR2 FQNEAQ (reference sequence). This CDR3 contains 16 residues. After removal of 5 bases from V and 3 bases from J, the junction contained 10 bases not matched to a gene.

This clonotype has just a few counts. As DNA, the CDR3 is TGCAGTGCTTCCTCGCGCTCCTACGAGCAGTACTTC. It encodes CSASSRSYEQYF. The chain couples TRBV20-1 to TRBJ2-7, with D uncertain. The V end was cut by 5 bases, the J end by 0 bases, with 8 bases between. This CDR3 region has 12 residues. The germline V gene has CDR1 DFQATT and CDR2 SNEGSKA (reference sequence).

This clonotype was seen a handful of times. The genes are TRBV4-3 and TRBJ1-2; possibly TRBD1 for D (6 bases). This CDR3 has 15 amino acids. Trimming took off 3 bases at V and 4 bases at J, with 15 bases between the two ends. CDR1 is LGHNA and CDR2 is YSLEER in the germline V gene. The CDR3 region has the DNA TGCGCCAGCAGCCACAACAGGGCTCCCGGCTATGGCTACACCTTC. Amino acid sequence: CASSHNRAPGYGYTF.

The V and J genes are TRBV29-1 and TRBJ1-1; the D is unclear. Trimming removed 4 bases at V and 0 bases at J, with 9 bases between. CDR3 length equals 13 residues. Germline-derived CDR1 and CDR2 are SQVTM and ANQGSEA. The DNA of the CDR3 is TGCAGCGTTGTGGTTAGGGTGAACACTGAAGCTTTCTTT. This encodes CSVVVRVNTEAFF.

The table lists this clonotype with a few counts. This chain joins TRBV20-1 and TRBJ1-1; no definite D call. This CDR3 spans 11 amino acids. CDR1 is DFQATT and CDR2 is SNEGSKA in the germline V gene (reference sequence). The germline V and J ends were trimmed by 6 bases and 4 bases, with 9 bases remaining between them. Here the CDR3 reads CSAPRGTEAFF. The CDR3 nucleotides are TGCAGTGCCCCTCGAGGCACTGAAGCTTTCTTT.

V gene TRBV18 combines with J gene TRBJ2-5; 8 nucleotides line up with TRBD1. Trimming cost V 8 bases and J 1 base; bases outside gene matches: 9. This CDR3 region has 15 residues. The germline V gene encodes CDR1 KGHSH and CDR2 LQKENI. The CDR3 DNA sequence: TGTGCCAGCCGGGCGACAGGGGTTGGCCAAGAGACCCAGTACTTC. This translates into CASRATGVGQETQYF.

The V and J genes are TRBV29-1 and TRBJ2-7; 7 bases match TRBD1. In germline, CDR1 is SQVTM, CDR2 ANQGSEA. V was pared by 6 bases and J by 2 bases, with 10 bases of the junction left unmatched. The CDR3 extends over 14 amino acids. CDR3 DNA: TGCAGCGTCCGAATGACAGGGCTTGCCTACGAGCAGTACTTC. Translation: CSVRMTGLAYEQYF.

The chain carries TRBV20-1 and TRBJ1-4; D unclear. This CDR3 comprises 11 residues. The germline CDR1 and CDR2 sequences are DFQATT and SNEGSKA (reference sequence). Between the trimmed V and J ends, which lost 3 bases and 6 bases, there was a span of 5 bases. CDR3 sequence reads: CSARKDEKLFF. The CDR3 coding sequence is TGCAGTGCTAGGAAGGATGAAAAACTGTTTTTT.

This clonotype was counted a few times. This chain joins TRBV20-1 and TRBJ1-2; possible D gene TRBD1, 5 bases. With 2 bases removed from V and 6 bases from J, the gap between germline ends came to 19 bases. The CDR3 sequence is 15 residues long. Looked up from germline, CDR1 is DFQATT and CDR2 is SNEGSKA (reference sequence). CDR3 protein: CSARPPGTRRDGYTF. The CDR3 region has the DNA TGCAGTGCTAGACCACCCGGGACCCGAAGGGATGGCTACACCTTC.